A selection of T cell receptor beta chains follows, all from one sample in a study of CXCR3-negative and CXCR3-positive naive CD8 T cells. TCRdb reprocessed the 5' RACE reads and keeps a single row for each CDR3 protein, giving no DNA. Its table records about 6,800 distinct CDR3 sequences. Sequencing used naive CXCR3+ CD8+ T cells from blood. The receptors derive from a human donor in good health. Some clones in this sample may be carry-over from other donors' samples. Each CDR3 is given with its conserved first and last residue. The size of a clone is reported for some rows only, either as once, few or many, or as a class for expanded clones.

V	size	J	CDR3
TRBV7-2	.	TRBJ2-3	CASSLGIAGWPQDTQYF
TRBV7-9	.	TRBJ1-5	CASSPGRSGNQPQHF
TRBV5-1	medium-sized	TRBJ2-1	CASSLVGGPANEQFF
TRBV12-5	.	TRBJ2-7	CASGLIGQGGSYEQYF
TRBV21-1	.	TRBJ2-1	CASSKVWREIYNEQFF
TRBV29-1	.	TRBJ1-1	CSDTGGGHGAFF
TRBV4-1	.	TRBJ2-7	CASSQGIGYEQYF
TRBV19	.	TRBJ2-5	CASSITDQETQYF
TRBV7-8	medium-sized	TRBJ2-7	CASSLAGVTYEQYF
TRBV12-3/TRBV12-4	medium-sized	TRBJ1-5	CASSPGGMNQPQHF
TRBV12-3/TRBV12-4	medium-sized	TRBJ2-3	CASTQDLVWQYF
TRBV28	.	TRBJ2-3	CASSLGIGQGPTDTQYF
TRBV29-1	.	TRBJ2-5	CSATGLSAQETQYF
TRBV4-1	.	TRBJ2-7	CASSQVAGLGSYEQYF
TRBV29-1	medium-sized	TRBJ2-1	CSVRQTNEQFF
TRBV9	.	TRBJ2-1	CASSTRLDSSYNEQFF
TRBV12-3/TRBV12-4	.	TRBJ2-5	CASSPHRPQETQYF
TRBV7-8	medium-sized	TRBJ2-3	CASSLDRQGPLGTDTQYF
TRBV2	.	TRBJ2-1	CASSDEGPVSYNEQFF
TRBV19	.	TRBJ1-1	CASGTPNTEAFF
TRBV29-1	.	TRBJ1-5	CSVAWTGKAHSNQPQHF
TRBV20-1	.	TRBJ1-2	CSAPPNREVYGYTF
TRBV27	.	TRBJ2-7	CASSLGDRGYEQYF
TRBV7-6	medium-sized	TRBJ2-7	CASSLAPGQGYEQYF
TRBV21-1	medium-sized	TRBJ2-3	CASSRRTSGMGTDTQYF
TRBV6-5	medium-sized	TRBJ2-3	CASSYSAGYGADTQYF
TRBV11-2	.	TRBJ2-7	CASSPSPDGYEQYF
TRBV27	medium-sized	TRBJ2-7	CASRTGGIAYEQYF
TRBV11-3	.	TRBJ2-5	CASSLRLEETQYF
TRBV7-7	medium-sized	TRBJ2-2	CASSPTIAGAGTGELFF
TRBV7-9	.	TRBJ2-1	CASSHLSGGNEQFF
TRBV15	.	TRBJ2-5	CATSREGRKQETQYF
TRBV23-1	.	TRBJ2-1	CASSPDSSYNEQFF
TRBV20-1	medium-sized	TRBJ2-2	CSAKMPREGPTGELFF
TRBV29-1	.	TRBJ2-2	CSVEYGGPGSGELFF
TRBV7-8	medium-sized	TRBJ2-3	CASSLGVVQGPSTDTQYF
TRBV25-1	.	TRBJ2-3	CASSELGTDTQYF
TRBV5-1	.	TRBJ2-3	CASSPLPSGVIGTDTQYF
TRBV5-1	.	TRBJ2-7	CASSLAEFYEQYF
TRBV30	.	TRBJ2-1	CAWSEGGICFF
TRBV29-1	medium-sized	TRBJ2-2	CSVLRENTGELFF
TRBV3-1	.	TRBJ1-1	CASSGGLDTEAFF